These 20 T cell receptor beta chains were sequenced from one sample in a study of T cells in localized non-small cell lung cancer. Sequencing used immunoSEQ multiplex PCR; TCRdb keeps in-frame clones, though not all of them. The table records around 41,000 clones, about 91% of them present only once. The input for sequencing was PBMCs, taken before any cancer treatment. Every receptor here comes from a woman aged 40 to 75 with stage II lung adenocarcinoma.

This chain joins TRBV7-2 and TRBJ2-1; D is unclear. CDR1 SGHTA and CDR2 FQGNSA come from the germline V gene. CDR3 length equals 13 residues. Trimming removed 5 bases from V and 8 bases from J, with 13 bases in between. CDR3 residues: CASSRTKGYEQFF. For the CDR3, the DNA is TGTGCCAGCAGCCGCACAAAGGGCTATGAGCAGTTCTTC.

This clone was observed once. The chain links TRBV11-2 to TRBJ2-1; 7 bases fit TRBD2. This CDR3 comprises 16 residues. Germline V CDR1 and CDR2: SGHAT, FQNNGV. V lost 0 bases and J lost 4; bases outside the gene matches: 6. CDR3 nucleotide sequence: TGTGCCAGCAGCTTAGAGGGAGCGGGGCTATACAATGAGCAGTTCTTC. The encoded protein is CASSLEGAGLYNEQFF.

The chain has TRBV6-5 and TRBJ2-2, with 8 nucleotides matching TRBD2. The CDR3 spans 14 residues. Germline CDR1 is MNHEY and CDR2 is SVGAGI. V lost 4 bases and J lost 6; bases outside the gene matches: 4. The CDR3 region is CASSFAGGAGELFF. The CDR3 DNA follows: TGTGCCAGCAGTTTCGCCGGGGGGGCCGGGGAGCTGTTTTTT.

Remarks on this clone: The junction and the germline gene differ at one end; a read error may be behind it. The CDR3 nucleotides are TGCGCCAGCAGCTTGGTAGCCTCTGGGGTCAACGTCCTGACTTTC. Amino acids: CASSLVASGVNVLTF. The V and J genes are TRBV5-1 and TRBJ2-6; no clear D. Per germline, CDR1 SGHRS and CDR2 YFSETQ. This CDR3 has 15 residues.

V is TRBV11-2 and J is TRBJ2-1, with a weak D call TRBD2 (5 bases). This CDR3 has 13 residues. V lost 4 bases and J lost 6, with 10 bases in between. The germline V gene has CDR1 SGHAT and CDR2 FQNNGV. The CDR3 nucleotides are TGTGCCAGCAGCTCGGACTTATTCAATGAGCAGTTCTTC. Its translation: CASSSDLFNEQFF.

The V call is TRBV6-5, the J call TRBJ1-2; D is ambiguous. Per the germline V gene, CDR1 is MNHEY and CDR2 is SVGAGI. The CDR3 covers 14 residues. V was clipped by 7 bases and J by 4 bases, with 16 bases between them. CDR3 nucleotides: TGTGCCAGCAACAACGTTCGGGGTGGCTATGGCTACACCTTC. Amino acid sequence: CASNNVRGGYGYTF.

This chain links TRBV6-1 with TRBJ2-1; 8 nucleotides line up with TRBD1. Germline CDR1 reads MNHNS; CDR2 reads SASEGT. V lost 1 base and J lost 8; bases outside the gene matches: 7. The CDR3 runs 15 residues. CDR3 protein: CASSEGQGFGHEQFF. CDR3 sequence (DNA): TGTGCCAGCAGTGAAGGACAGGGGTTTGGACATGAGCAGTTCTTC.

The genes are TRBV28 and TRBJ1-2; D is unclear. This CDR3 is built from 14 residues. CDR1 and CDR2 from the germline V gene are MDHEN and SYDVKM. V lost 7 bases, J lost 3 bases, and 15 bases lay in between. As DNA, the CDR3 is TGTGCCAGCACCATTACCAGGCGGGACTATGGCTACACCTTC. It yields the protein CASTITRRDYGYTF.

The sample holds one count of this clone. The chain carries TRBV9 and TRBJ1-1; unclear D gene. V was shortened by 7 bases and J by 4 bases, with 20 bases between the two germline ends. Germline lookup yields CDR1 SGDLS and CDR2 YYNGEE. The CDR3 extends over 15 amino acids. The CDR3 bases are TGTGCCAGCGGCGGATTCAAGTCGGCGAGCACTGAAGCTTTCTTT. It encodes CASGGFKSASTEAFF.

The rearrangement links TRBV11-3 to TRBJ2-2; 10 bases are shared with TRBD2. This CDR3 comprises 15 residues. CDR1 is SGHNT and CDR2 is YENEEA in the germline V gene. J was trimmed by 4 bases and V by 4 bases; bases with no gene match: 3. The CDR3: CASSSGTSVTGELFF. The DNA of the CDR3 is TGTGCCAGCAGCTCCGGGACTAGCGTCACCGGGGAGCTGTTTTTT.

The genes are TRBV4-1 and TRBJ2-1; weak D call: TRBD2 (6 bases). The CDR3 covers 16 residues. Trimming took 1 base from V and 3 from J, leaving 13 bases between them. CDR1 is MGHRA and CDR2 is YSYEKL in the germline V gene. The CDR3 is CASSQGSPAGYNEQFF. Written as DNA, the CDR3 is TGCGCCAGCAGCCAAGGTTCCCCAGCGGGCTACAATGAGCAGTTCTTC.

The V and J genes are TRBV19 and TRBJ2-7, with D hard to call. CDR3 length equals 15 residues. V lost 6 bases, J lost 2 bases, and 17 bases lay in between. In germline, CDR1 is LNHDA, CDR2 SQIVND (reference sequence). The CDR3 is CASSPAGRHTYEQYF. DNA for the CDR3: TGTGCCAGTAGCCCGGCCGGACGTCACACCTACGAGCAGTACTTC. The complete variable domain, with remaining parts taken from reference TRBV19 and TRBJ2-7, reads DGGITQSPKYLFRKEGQNVTLSCEQNLNHDAMYWYRQDPGQGLRLIYYSQIVNDFQKGDIAEGYSVSREKKESFPLTVTSAQKNPTAFYLCASSPAGRHTYEQYFGPGTRLTVT.

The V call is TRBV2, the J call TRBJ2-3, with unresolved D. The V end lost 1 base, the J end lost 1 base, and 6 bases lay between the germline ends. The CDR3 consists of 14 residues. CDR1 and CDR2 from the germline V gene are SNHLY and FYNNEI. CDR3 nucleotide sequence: TGTGCCAGCAGTGAAGTCCAGGGCACAGATACGCAGTATTTT. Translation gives CASSEVQGTDTQYF.

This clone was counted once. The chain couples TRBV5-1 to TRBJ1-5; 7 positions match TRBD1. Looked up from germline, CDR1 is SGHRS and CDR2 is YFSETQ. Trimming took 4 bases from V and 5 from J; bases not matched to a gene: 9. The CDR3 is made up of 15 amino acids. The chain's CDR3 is CASSLGTAEDQPQHF. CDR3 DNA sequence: TGCGCCAGCAGCCTGGGGACAGCCGAAGATCAGCCCCAGCATTTT. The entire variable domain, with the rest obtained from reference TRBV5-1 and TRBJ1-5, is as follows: KAGVTQTPRYLIKTRGQQVTLSCSPISGHRSVSWYQQTPGQGLQFLFEYFSETQRNKGNFPGRFSGRQFSNSRSEMNVSTLELGDSALYLCASSLGTAEDQPQHFGDGTRLSIL.

The CDR3 DNA reads TGTGCCACCAGTGGACTTCCTCTACCCTACGAGCAGTACTTC. The encoded protein is CATSGLPLPYEQYF. This rearrangement joins TRBV15 to TRBJ2-7; tentative D call: TRBD2 (5 bases). CDR3 length: 14 residues. CDR1 LNHNV and CDR2 YYDKDF come from the germline V gene (reference sequence). V was clipped by 6 bases and J by 2 bases, with 14 bases between them.

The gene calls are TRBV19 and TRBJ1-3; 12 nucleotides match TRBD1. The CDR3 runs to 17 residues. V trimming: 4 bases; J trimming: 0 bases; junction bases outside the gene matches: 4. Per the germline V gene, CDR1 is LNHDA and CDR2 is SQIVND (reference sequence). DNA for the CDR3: TGTGCCAGTAGTAGGGACAGGGGGCCCACCTCTGGAAACACCATATATTTT. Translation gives CASSRDRGPTSGNTIYF.

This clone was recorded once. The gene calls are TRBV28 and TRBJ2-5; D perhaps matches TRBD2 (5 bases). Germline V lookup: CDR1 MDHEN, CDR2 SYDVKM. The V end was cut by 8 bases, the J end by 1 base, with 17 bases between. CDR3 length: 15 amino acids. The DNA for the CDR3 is TGTGCCAGCTCCAGAGGGTTTGGGCTCCAAGAGACCCAGTACTTC. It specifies CASSRGFGLQETQYF.

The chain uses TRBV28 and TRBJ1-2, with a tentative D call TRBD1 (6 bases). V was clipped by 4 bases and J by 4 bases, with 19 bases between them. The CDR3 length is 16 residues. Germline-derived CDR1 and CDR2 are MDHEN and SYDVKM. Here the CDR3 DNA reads TGTGCCAGCAGTTCCCCGGTATTTGACAGGACCTATGGCTACACCTTC. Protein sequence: CASSSPVFDRTYGYTF.

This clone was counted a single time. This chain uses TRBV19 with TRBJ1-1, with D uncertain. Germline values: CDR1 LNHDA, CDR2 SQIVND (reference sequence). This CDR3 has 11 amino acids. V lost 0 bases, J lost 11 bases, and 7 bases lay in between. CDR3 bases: TGTGCCAGTAGTATAGATCTGAGGGCTTTCTTT. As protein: CASSIDLRAFF.

In DNA form, the CDR3 reads TGCGCCAGCAGACAGGGGGCTGGCGGGAGTTCCTACAATGAGCAGTTCTTC. Its translation is CASRQGAGGSSYNEQFF. This chain links TRBV5-1 with TRBJ2-1, with TRBD1 matching over 9 bases. Trimming cost V 5 bases and J 1 base; bases outside gene matches: 10. There are 17 residues in the CDR3. Germline V gene data show CDR1 as SGHRS and CDR2 as YFSETQ. Full variable domain (missing parts from reference TRBV5-1 and TRBJ2-1): KAGVTQTPRYLIKTRGQQVTLSCSPISGHRSVSWYQQTPGQGLQFLFEYFSETQRNKGNFPGRFSGRQFSNSRSEMNVSTLELGDSALYLCASRQGAGGSSYNEQFFGPGTRLTVL.